This T cell receptor beta chain was found in a study of identical twins. This clonotype has only a few counts. Its antigen remains unknown. TCRdb recomputed calls from the 5' RACE reads with MiXCR, one row per CDR3 protein. The data contain a few hundred thousand distinct CDR3 sequences, roughly a tenth of them singletons. Germline-derived CDR1 and CDR2 are SGHTA and FQGNSA. The CDR3 has 16 residues. V shed 4 bases, J shed 7 bases, and the junction held 13 bases outside the gene matches. General observations from the study: Invariant cells of the MAIT and iNKT types might have partly distorted the zero-insertion analyses. Twin pairs had excess sharing that was weaker in beta out-of-frame sequences.

There were only healthy Caucasians among the donors. V is TRBV7-2 and J is TRBJ2-1, with TRBD2 matching over 7 bases. Material: memory T cells sorted from blood. This receptor was identified in a man aged 50-60 years in good health. CDR3 residues: CASSYGTSATRNEQFF. The CDR3 nucleotides read TGTGCCAGCAGCTACGGAACTAGCGCGACTAGGAATGAGCAGTTCTTC.